Below are 15 T cell receptor beta chains sequenced from a single sample in a study of T cell clonotyping in hematopoietic cell transplantation. TCRdb's copy holds only in-frame clones and misses some; the assay was immunoSEQ multiplex PCR. The repertoire has 7,000 to 9,000 clones, about 94% of them found once; the top ten carry 1% to 1.5%. Sample: peripheral blood mononuclear cells, taken 30 days after allogeneic stem cell transplant. The receptors shown here come from a male patient between 60 and 69 years old who had an allogeneic stem cell transplant from an unrelated donor, so T cells may come from the graft donor. Some clones in this sample may be carry-over from other donors' samples.

This clone was observed a single time. The V call is TRBV7-6, the J call TRBJ2-7; TRBD2 might be the D (6 bases). The CDR3 length is 16 residues. CDR1 is SGHVS and CDR2 is FNYEAQ in the germline V gene. The V and J ends lost 5 bases and 3 bases respectively, with 20 bases between them. The CDR3 sequence is CASSKHFDGGVYEQYF. The CDR3 region has the DNA TGTGCCAGCAGCAAACATTTCGACGGGGGTGTCTACGAGCAGTACTTC.

This clone occurred once. The chain uses TRBV5-4 and TRBJ1-2; possibly TRBD1 for D (6 bases). V was pared by 3 bases and J by 4 bases, with 13 bases between. CDR1 is SGHNT and CDR2 is YYREEE in the germline V gene (reference sequence). The CDR3 loop spans 14 amino acids. DNA for the CDR3: TGTGCCAGCAGCTCCGAGCCGGGGGCCTATGGCTACACCTTC. This gives the protein CASSSEPGAYGYTF.

The chain recombines TRBV7-3 with TRBJ2-5; 14 positions match TRBD2. CDR3 length equals 17 residues. V was pared by 2 bases and J by 5 bases, with 7 bases of the junction left unmatched. From germline, CDR1 is SGHTA and CDR2 FQGTGA. CDR3 DNA sequence: TGTGCCAGCAGCTTAGGACTAGCGGGGGGATTAGCGGAGACCCAGTACTTC. It yields the protein CASSLGLAGGLAETQYF. The whole variable domain, filled in from reference TRBV7-3 and TRBJ2-5, reads GAGVSQTPSNKVTEKGKYVELRCDPISGHTALYWYRQSLGQGPEFLIYFQGTGAADDSGLPNDRFFAVRPEGSVSTLKIQRTERGDSAVYLCASSLGLAGGLAETQYFGPGTRLLVL.

The J gene is TRBJ2-7, the V gene TRBV28; no clear D. Germline V gene sequence: CDR1 MDHEN, CDR2 SYDVKM. V was clipped by 5 bases and J by 2 bases, with 10 bases between them. This CDR3 has 13 amino acids. Written as DNA, the CDR3 is TGTGCCAGCAGTCGCCCTCCAACCTACGAGCAGTACTTC. This gives the protein CASSRPPTYEQYF.

This clone has just a few counts. The J gene is TRBJ2-2, the V gene TRBV6-5; 7 bases are shared with TRBD1. With V trimmed by 10 bases and J by 1 base, 3 bases remained unmatched. The V gene's germline CDR1 is MNHEY and CDR2 SVGAGI. The CDR3 is made up of 13 amino acids. The CDR3 DNA follows: TGTGCCACCCGACAGGGGAACACCGGGGAGCTGTTTTTT. Translating gives CATRQGNTGELFF.

The chain has TRBV9 and TRBJ1-2; D might be TRBD1 (5 bases). V lost 0 bases to trimming and J lost 5 bases, with 14 bases between them. Germline lookup yields CDR1 SGDLS and CDR2 YYNGEE. The CDR3 contains 15 residues. The CDR3 DNA is TGTGCCAGCAGCGTAGGGGCAGGGCGGGAGTATGGCTACACCTTC. Residues: CASSVGAGREYGYTF.

This clone was seen just once. The chain has TRBV7-3 and TRBJ2-7, with D perhaps matching TRBD2 (5 bases). CDR3 length equals 19 residues. CDR1 is SGHTA and CDR2 is FQGTGA in the germline V gene. With 0 bases removed from V and 0 bases from J, the gap between germline ends came to 21 bases. The CDR3 DNA is TGTGCCAGCAGCTTAACCTCGGGGTGGAGTCCTATTCTCTCCTACGAGCAGTACTTC. It translates to CASSLTSGWSPILSYEQYF.

This clone was counted a few times. V is TRBV9 and J is TRBJ2-3, with a tentative D call TRBD2 (6 bases). V lost 1 base, J lost 6 bases, and 12 bases lay in between. CDR1 and CDR2 from the germline V gene are SGDLS and YYNGEE. The CDR3 runs 14 residues. The CDR3 DNA reads TGTGCCAGCAGCGTACTCGGGAGCGTCGATACGCAGTATTTT. Amino acid sequence: CASSVLGSVDTQYF.

This chain links TRBV12-5 with TRBJ2-1, with unresolved D. Trimming took 3 bases from V and 10 from J, leaving 10 bases between them. Looked up from germline, CDR1 is LGHNT and CDR2 is FRNRAP. The length of the CDR3 is 12 residues. This CDR3 is CASGFVGEEQFF. The CDR3 bases are TGTGCTAGTGGTTTCGTAGGTGAGGAGCAGTTCTTC.

The chain's CDR3 is CASSFGTGEAFF. CDR3 DNA: TGTGCCAGCAGCTTTGGGACAGGGGAAGCTTTCTTT. The chain has TRBV5-6 and TRBJ1-1; 9 bases map to TRBD1. The CDR3 sequence is 12 residues long. CDR1 is SGHDT, CDR2 YYEEEE, per germline. Losses at the gene ends were 2 bases for V and 8 bases for J; bases not matched to a gene: 1.

The CDR3 bases are TGTGCCAGCAGTTTCCGGGGTTGGCCTGGAAACACCATATATTTT. Its translation: CASSFRGWPGNTIYF. The rearrangement links TRBV28 to TRBJ1-3; D remains ambiguous. Per the germline V gene, CDR1 is MDHEN and CDR2 is SYDVKM. The V gene lost 3 bases and the J gene lost 2 bases, with 11 bases spanning the gap. The CDR3 extends over 15 amino acids.

V and J are TRBV10-3 and TRBJ1-5, with a weak D call TRBD1 (6 bases). The CDR3 contains 13 residues. Trimming pared 1 base from V and 12 bases from J, leaving 13 bases between. Germline V gene data show CDR1 as ENHRY and CDR2 as SYGVKD. CDR3 coding DNA: TGTGCCATCAGTGAGTTGGGGGGCGACCACCAGCATTTT. Its protein product is CAISELGGDHQHF.

The chain is built from TRBV6-6 and TRBJ2-3; unclear D gene. CDR3 length: 15 residues. Germline V lookup: CDR1 MNHNY, CDR2 SVGAGI (reference sequence). Trimming took off 2 bases at V and 7 bases at J, with 16 bases between the two ends. CDR3 nucleotides: TGTGCCAGCAGTTACCCGACACTGGGTTCTAATACGCAGTATTTT. It codes for CASSYPTLGSNTQYF.

The J gene is TRBJ1-5, the V gene TRBV28, with a possible D match to TRBD1 (5 bases). CDR1 and CDR2 from the germline V gene are MDHEN and SYDVKM. Between the trimmed V and J ends, which lost 6 bases and 2 bases, there was a span of 14 bases. CDR3 size: 15 residues. CDR3 DNA: TGTGCCAGCAGCTGGGGGATGGGGGGCAATCAGCCCCAGCATTTT. It is translated as CASSWGMGGNQPQHF. The variable domain in full, completed from reference TRBV28 and TRBJ1-5, reads DVKVTQSSRYLVKRTGEKVFLECVQDMDHENMFWYRQDPGLGLRLIYFSYDVKMKEKGDIPEGYSVSREKKERFSLILESASTNQTSMYLCASSWGMGGNQPQHFGDGTRLSIL.

The V and J genes are TRBV4-1 and TRBJ2-2, with D hard to call. CDR1 MGHRA and CDR2 YSYEKL come from the germline V gene. With 1 base removed from V and 6 bases from J, the gap between germline ends came to 0 bases. CDR3 length: 11 residues. CDR3 nucleotides: TGCGCCAGCAGCCAAGCCGGGGAGCTGTTTTTT. Translated: CASSQAGELFF.